A selection of T cell receptor beta chains follows, all from one sample in a study of tumor-infiltrating lymphocytes in primary liver carcinoma. From the multiplex PCR reads, TCRdb called clonotypes with MiXCR, one entry per CDR3 protein. The table shows about 190,000 distinct CDR3 sequences, with 70% to 90% occurring only once. Sequences were obtained from tumor tissue from primary liver carcinoma. These receptors all come from a man in his forties with primary liver carcinoma and hepatitis B virus infection. Each CDR3 is given with its conserved first and last residue. The D gene is left open where the match is weak.

V: TRBV11-2; J: TRBJ2-3; D: TRBD2; CDR3: CPSSLESGETSADTEYF
V: TRBV5-1; J: TRBJ2-2; D: -; CDR3: CASNLHHRMNTGELFF
V: TRBV2; J: TRBJ2-3; D: -; CDR3: CASRPNIPDMQYF
V: TRBV28; J: TRBJ1-4; D: -; CDR3: CASSFGGSTNEKLFF
V: TRBV12-3/TRBV12-4; J: TRBJ2-1; D: -; CDR3: CVSSRRDGRSYNEQFF
V: TRBV6-1; J: TRBJ2-3; D: -; CDR3: CASSESGSSSGIQYF
V: TRBV6-5; J: TRBJ2-2; D: -; CDR3: CASNYQDTGKPFF
V: TRBV6-1; J: TRBJ2-7; D: TRBD2; CDR3: CTSSEEGLAGGYEQYF
V: TRBV6-1; J: TRBJ2-5; D: -; CDR3: CASRSESDYQEIQYF
V: TRBV29-1; J: TRBJ1-1; D: -; CDR3: CSVLTANTEAYF
V: TRBV28; J: TRBJ2-7; D: -; CDR3: CASSGDRTYEQYF
V: TRBV6-1; J: TRBJ1-5; D: -; CDR3: CASILVRGGNQPQHF
V: TRBV5-4; J: TRBJ2-3; D: -; CDR3: CVSRVMGLRGDTHYF
V: TRBV28; J: TRBJ2-1; D: -; CDR3: CASSPPGASRNEQFF
V: TRBV12-5; J: TRBJ2-2; D: -; CDR3: CAGGTGRGAGTGELFF
V: TRBV5-1; J: TRBJ1-1; D: -; CDR3: CAGSPSWGMMNTEAFF
V: TRBV5-4; J: TRBJ2-7; D: TRBD2; CDR3: CASSFGREAPQDEQYF
V: TRBV10-3; J: TRBJ2-7; D: -; CDR3: CATRNNQACEQYF
V: TRBV11-2; J: TRBJ2-7; D: -; CDR3: CATSLETWPTEEQYF
V: TRBV28; J: TRBJ1-4; D: TRBD1; CDR3: CASSLGQASNEKLFF
V: TRBV2; J: TRBJ1-2; D: -; CDR3: CASSEEGGNGYTF
V: TRBV10-3; J: TRBJ2-3; D: -; CDR3: CAISYFSTDTQYF
V: TRBV29-1; J: TRBJ2-1; D: -; CDR3: CSVEGRVLVEIYNERFF
V: TRBV11-2; J: TRBJ2-5; D: -; CDR3: CAGSLEGMVQYF